Presented here are 13 T cell receptor beta chains from one specimen sequenced in a study of T cell responses to AZD1222 COVID-19 vaccine. Some clones are missing from TCRdb's copy, which holds only in-frame ones; the method was immunoSEQ multiplex PCR. The profile shows about 140,000 clones, 90% to 95% of them singletons. The sample here was peripheral blood, taken 28 days after the second AZD1222 dose. These receptors all come from an adult who received the AZD1222 COVID-19 vaccine.

The chain has TRBV5-6 and TRBJ2-1; possible D gene TRBD1, 6 bases. Germline V gives CDR1 SGHDT, CDR2 YYEEEE. Between the trimmed V and J ends, which lost 1 base and 9 bases, there was a span of 11 bases. This CDR3 has 13 residues. The CDR3 reads CASSLTGSSEQFF. Written as DNA, the CDR3 is TGTGCCAGCAGCTTGACAGGGTCCAGTGAGCAGTTCTTC.

The chain uses TRBV27 and TRBJ2-7; D remains ambiguous. Between the trimmed V and J ends, which lost 5 bases and 6 bases, there was a span of 17 bases. There are 14 residues in the CDR3. Germline-derived CDR1 and CDR2 are MNHEY and SMNVEV (reference sequence). This CDR3 reads CASSPEIKKSEQYF. The CDR3 coding sequence is TGTGCCAGCAGTCCAGAGATAAAAAAGAGCGAGCAGTACTTC.

The CDR3 is CSVGTDNTEAFF. DNA for the CDR3: TGCAGCGTTGGAACGGACAACACTGAAGCTTTCTTT. J is TRBJ1-1 and V is TRBV29-1; D uncertain. From germline, CDR1 is SQVTM and CDR2 ANQGSEA. With 4 bases removed from V and 2 bases from J, the gap between germline ends came to 8 bases. This CDR3 is 12 amino acids long.

J is TRBJ1-1 and V is TRBV11-2; a possible D gene is TRBD1 (6 bases). The germline gives CDR1 SGHAT, CDR2 FQNNGV. This CDR3 is built from 14 residues. The ends were cut back, 3 bases at V and 3 bases at J, with 11 bases in the middle. As DNA, the CDR3 is TGTGCCAGCAGCTTCACTCGGGGGCACACTGAAGCTTTCTTT. Translation: CASSFTRGHTEAFF.

J is TRBJ1-5 and V is TRBV28; 7 bases match TRBD1. CDR1 is MDHEN, CDR2 SYDVKM, per germline. Trimming removed 6 bases from V and 0 bases from J; junction bases left unmatched: 8. This CDR3 contains 16 residues. The CDR3 DNA reads as TGTGCCAGCAGCCCAAGACAGGGATTTAGCAATCAGCCCCAGCATTTT. Amino acid sequence: CASSPRQGFSNQPQHF.

This chain joins TRBV11-3 and TRBJ2-2, with D tentatively TRBD2 (5 bases). Trimming shortened V by 0 bases and J by 3 bases, and 17 bases separated the two germline ends. The CDR3 has 18 residues. In germline, CDR1 is SGHNT, CDR2 YENEEA. The DNA of the CDR3 is TGTGCCAGCAGCTTAGATGGGAGAGGGTACAGTTACACCGGGGAGCTGTTTTTT. This encodes CASSLDGRGYSYTGELFF.

This chain connects TRBV27 to TRBJ2-1; TRBD1 matches 11 bases. The CDR3 has 17 amino acids. Germline CDR1 is MNHEY and CDR2 is SMNVEV (reference sequence). V trimming: 8 bases; J trimming: 15 bases; junction bases outside the gene matches: 24. This CDR3 is CASCRGGTGGFGADRFF. The CDR3 DNA sequence: TGTGCCAGCTGCAGAGGTGGGACAGGGGGGTTTGGGGCGGATCGGTTCTTC.

V usage is TRBV28 and J usage is TRBJ1-5; D is unresolved. Trimming removed 3 bases from V and 7 bases from J, with 10 bases in between. CDR3 length: 13 residues. Germline assignment: CDR1 MDHEN and CDR2 SYDVKM. The CDR3 loop is CASSFPTGQPQHF. CDR3 in DNA: TGTGCCAGCAGTTTCCCGACGGGCCAGCCCCAGCATTTT.

CDR3 sequence (DNA): TGCGCCAGCAGTTTGGACAATCAGCCCCAGCATTTT. Its translation: CASSLDNQPQHF. The chain uses TRBV23-1 and TRBJ1-5; D ambiguous. TRBV23-1 carries the ORF label, with uncertain function. The CDR3 is made up of 12 amino acids. Trimming shortened V by 5 bases and J by 3 bases, and 5 bases separated the two germline ends.

This sequence joins TRBV4-2 and TRBJ2-1; D may be TRBD2 (6 bases). CDR1 and CDR2 from the germline V gene are LGHNA and YNFKEQ. The V end was cut by 5 bases, the J end by 4 bases, with 12 bases between. The CDR3 runs to 14 residues. The CDR3 DNA follows: TGTGCCAGCAGCTTCCGGGGGTATTACAATGAGCAGTTCTTC. It codes for CASSFRGYYNEQFF.

This sequence joins TRBV21-1 and TRBJ1-2; the tabulated D call, TRBD1, remains unverified against the DNA. TRBV21-1 is given as a pseudogene. The CDR3 extends over 15 amino acids. CDR3 region: CASSRTPPTNYGYTF. CDR3 nucleotides: TGTGCCAGCAGCCGTACACCCCCCACTAACTATGGCTACACCTTC.

V is TRBV4-1 and J is TRBJ1-1; D uncertain. The ends were cut back, 1 base at V and 12 bases at J, with 9 bases in the middle. Germline V lookup: CDR1 MGHRA, CDR2 YSYEKL. The CDR3 length is 11 residues. The CDR3 spells CASSQGGWSFF. The CDR3 coding sequence is TGCGCCAGCAGCCAAGGAGGGTGGTCTTTCTTT.

V usage is TRBV12-3 or TRBV12-4 and J usage is TRBJ1-1, with 8 nucleotides matching TRBD1. Trimming at V came to 6 bases and at J to 8 bases, leaving 8 bases not matched to a gene. The CDR3 covers 13 residues. CDR3 region: CASRPQGAQEAFF. CDR3 in DNA: TGTGCCAGCAGACCTCAGGGGGCGCAGGAAGCTTTCTTT.